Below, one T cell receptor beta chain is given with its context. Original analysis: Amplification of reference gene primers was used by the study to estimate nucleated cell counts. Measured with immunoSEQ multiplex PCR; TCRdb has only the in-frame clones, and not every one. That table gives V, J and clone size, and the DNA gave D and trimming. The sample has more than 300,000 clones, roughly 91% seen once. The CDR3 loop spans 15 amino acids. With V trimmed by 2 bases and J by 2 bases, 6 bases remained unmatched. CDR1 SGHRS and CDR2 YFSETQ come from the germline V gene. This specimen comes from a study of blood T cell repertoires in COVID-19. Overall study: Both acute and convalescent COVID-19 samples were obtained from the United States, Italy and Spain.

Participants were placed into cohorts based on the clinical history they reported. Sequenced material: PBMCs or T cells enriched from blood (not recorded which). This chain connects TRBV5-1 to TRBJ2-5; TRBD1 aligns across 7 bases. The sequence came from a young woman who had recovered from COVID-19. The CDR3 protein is CASSFGQATQETQYF. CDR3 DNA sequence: TGCGCCAGCAGCTTCGGACAGGCGACACAAGAGACCCAGTACTTC.